The next 7 T cell receptor beta chains were all read from a single sample in a study of T cells in Graves' hyperthyroidism and ophthalmopathy. Authors of the study amplified TCR beta CDR3 regions from RNA transcripts. The primer set for the first-round RT-PCR of the TCR CDR3 was HTBI. TCRdb re-called the multiplex PCR reads with MiXCR, one entry per CDR3 protein. In the table there are about 700,000 distinct CDR3 sequences, roughly 46% of which are singletons. The specimen sequenced was peripheral blood or thyroid tissue (not recorded which). The receptor set was obtained from an adult man with Graves' disease, either hyperthyroidism or ophthalmopathy (not recorded which).

This clonotype was seen a few times. The V and J genes are TRBV10-2 and TRBJ1-1; TRBD1 matches 10 bases. This CDR3 contains 13 residues. Germline V gene lookup returns CDR1 WSHSY and CDR2 SAAADI. The J segment lost 7 bases and the V segment lost 3 bases, leaving 2 bases of the junction unmatched. This CDR3 reads CASSERDRGEAFF. The CDR3, as DNA: TGCGCCAGCAGTGAAAGGGACAGGGGTGAAGCTTTCTTT.

This clonotype showed up many times. This chain joins TRBV10-3 and TRBJ1-1; no clear D gene. Trimming took off 9 bases at V and 1 base at J, with 6 bases between the two ends. This CDR3 is 11 amino acids long. The germline V gene encodes CDR1 ENHRY and CDR2 SYGVKD. The CDR3 coding sequence is TGTGCCATTGCGGAGAACACTGAAGCTTTCTTT. Translation gives CAIAENTEAFF.

The V gene is TRBV10-3, the J gene TRBJ2-2; 9 bases fit TRBD1. The germline gives CDR1 ENHRY, CDR2 SYGVKD. With V trimmed by 10 bases and J by 4 bases, 10 bases remained unmatched. The CDR3 contains 15 residues. CDR3 sequence (DNA): TGTGCCACGCGATCCGGGACAGGGTCCACCGGGGAGCTGTTTTTT. Its translation is CATRSGTGSTGELFF.

V gene TRBV29-1 combines with J gene TRBJ1-5, with D maybe TRBD1 (5 bases). Trimming pared 5 bases from V and 3 bases from J, leaving 11 bases between. Germline assignment: CDR1 SQVTM and CDR2 ANQGSEA. The CDR3 runs 13 residues. CDR3 sequence reads: CSVRDRDNQPQHF. CDR3 bases: TGCAGCGTTAGGGACCGGGACAATCAGCCCCAGCATTTT. Full variable domain (remainder filled in from reference TRBV29-1 and TRBJ1-5): SAVISQKPSRDICQRGTSLTIQCQVDSQVTMMFWYRQQPGQSLTLIATANQGSEATYESGFVIDKFPISRPNLTFSTLTVSNMSPEDSSIYLCSVRDRDNQPQHFGDGTRLSIL.

This clonotype came up many times. This chain connects TRBV25-1 to TRBJ1-2, with D tentatively TRBD1 (6 bases). The CDR3 contains 13 residues. V lost 7 bases and J 2 bases, leaving 11 bases between the germline ends. Germline V gene sequence: CDR1 MGHDK, CDR2 SYGVNS. The CDR3 region has the DNA TGTGCCAGCAAGGGGGGCGCGAACTATGGCTACACCTTC. Its translation: CASKGGANYGYTF.

The chain is built from TRBV7-9 and TRBJ2-7, with 11 bases identical to TRBD1. CDR3 length: 15 amino acids. Losses at the gene ends were 5 bases for V and 2 bases for J; bases not matched to a gene: 5. Per germline, CDR1 SEHNR and CDR2 FQNEAQ (reference sequence). CDR3 nucleotides: TGTGCCAGCAGCCTCCGGACAGGGGGCCCCTACGAGCAGTACTTC. Translating gives CASSLRTGGPYEQYF.

Remarks on this clonotype: Here the CDR3 omits its conserved ending phenylalanine or tryptophan, so a read error is the likely source. The chain couples TRBV19 to TRBJ1-1; D may be TRBD1 (6 bases). Germline V gene lookup returns CDR1 LNHDA and CDR2 SQIVND (reference sequence). The germline V and J ends were trimmed by 1 base and 4 bases, with 7 bases remaining between them. The CDR3 runs to 13 residues. The CDR3 region is CASSIGGLTEAFL. CDR3 nucleotide sequence: TGTGCCAGTAGTATAGGGGGGCTCACTGAAGCTTTCCTT.